The 11 T cell receptor beta chains in this list originate from one sample, sequenced in a study of T cell responses to AZD1222 COVID-19 vaccine. Assay: immunoSEQ multiplex PCR; the TCRdb copy retains only in-frame clones and omits some. The data contain some 80,000 clones, approximately 88% of them singletons. Material: peripheral blood, obtained 28 days after the second dose of the MenACWY control vaccine. These receptors came from an adult who received the MenACWY meningococcal vaccine as a control.

This clone has a single count. The rearrangement joins TRBV7-9 to TRBJ1-2; TRBD1 matches at 9 bases. The CDR3 extends over 14 amino acids. J was trimmed by 7 bases and V by 6 bases; bases with no gene match: 9. Germline V gene sequence: CDR1 SEHNR, CDR2 FQNEAQ (reference sequence). This CDR3 is CASSTQGAAGGYTF. The CDR3 DNA sequence: TGTGCCAGCAGTACACAGGGGGCAGCAGGTGGCTACACCTTC.

The chain recombines TRBV5-4 with TRBJ1-4; D remains ambiguous. There are 14 residues in the CDR3. Germline assignment: CDR1 SGHNT and CDR2 YYREEE (reference sequence). V gave up 0 bases and J gave up 6 bases, with 9 bases separating them. CDR3 region: CASSLATDHEKLFF. CDR3 DNA: TGTGCCAGCAGCTTGGCCACAGATCATGAAAAACTGTTTTTT.

The V and J genes are TRBV6-1 and TRBJ1-5; possibly TRBD1 for D (5 bases). CDR1 is MNHNS and CDR2 is SASEGT in the germline V gene. CDR3 size: 20 residues. V was pared by 3 bases and J by 0 bases, with 24 bases between. The CDR3 loop reads CASSDNFRGANIHSNQPQHF. The CDR3 DNA is TGTGCCAGCAGTGACAACTTCCGGGGCGCTAATATTCATAGCAATCAGCCCCAGCATTTT.

The chain links TRBV28 to TRBJ2-2, with TRBD2 matching 13 bases. The V and J ends lost 7 bases and 6 bases, in that order; junction bases with no gene match: 5. Germline-derived CDR1 and CDR2 are MDHEN and SYDVKM. The CDR3 totals 15 residues. CDR3 in amino acids: CASTELAGGPGELFF. The CDR3 DNA sequence: TGTGCCAGCACCGAACTAGCGGGGGGGCCCGGGGAGCTGTTTTTT.

The CDR3 DNA reads as TGTGCCAGCAGTCCCGGACTGGTCTATGGCTACACCTTC. Its translation is CASSPGLVYGYTF. The rearrangement joins TRBV6-5 to TRBJ1-2; D call uncertain. Germline CDR1 is MNHEY and CDR2 is SVGAGI. V was cut by 5 bases and J by 4 bases, with 11 bases left in between. The CDR3 spans 13 residues.

The rearrangement links TRBV5-1 to TRBJ1-5; 10 positions match TRBD1. Trimming removed 4 bases from V and 2 bases from J; junction bases left unmatched: 6. Germline values: CDR1 SGHRS, CDR2 YFSETQ. The CDR3 totals 16 residues. The CDR3 is CASSPTGTGGNQPQHF. The CDR3 DNA reads TGCGCCAGCAGCCCCACCGGGACAGGGGGCAATCAGCCCCAGCATTTT.

The V gene is TRBV6-5, the J gene TRBJ1-1; no clear D. CDR3 length: 13 amino acids. V lost 6 bases, J lost 1 base, and 9 bases lay in between. Germline assignment: CDR1 MNHEY and CDR2 SVGAGI. CDR3 loop: CASRTPANTEAFF. Written as DNA, the CDR3 is TGTGCCAGCAGAACGCCCGCGAACACTGAAGCTTTCTTT.

The rearrangement links TRBV6-5 to TRBJ2-2; 8 bases match TRBD1. Trimming removed 5 bases from V and 4 bases from J; junction bases left unmatched: 6. The CDR3 covers 15 residues. Germline CDR1 is MNHEY and CDR2 is SVGAGI. The CDR3 DNA sequence: TGTGCCAGCAGTCAGACAGGGGCCCTCACCGGGGAGCTGTTTTTT. Amino acids: CASSQTGALTGELFF.

The V call is TRBV7-9, the J call TRBJ1-2, with D tentatively TRBD1 (6 bases). V shed 2 bases and J shed 4 bases, with 11 bases lying between them. The CDR3 is made up of 14 amino acids. Germline lookup yields CDR1 SEHNR and CDR2 FQNEAQ (reference sequence). The CDR3 sequence: CASSLTQGSYGYTF. The CDR3 DNA sequence: TGTGCCAGCAGCTTAACACAGGGAAGCTATGGCTACACCTTC.

The chain couples TRBV27 to TRBJ1-5; D gene unclear. CDR1 is MNHEY, CDR2 SMNVEV, per germline (reference sequence). The length of the CDR3 is 13 residues. The V and J ends lost 5 bases and 3 bases respectively, with 8 bases between them. CDR3 nucleotide sequence: TGTGCCAGCAGTCCCCGACTCAATCAGCCCCAGCATTTT. This codes for CASSPRLNQPQHF.

CDR3 nucleotide sequence: TGTGCCAGTAGTATAGAAAGAGGGACCTATGGCTACACCTTC. Protein: CASSIERGTYGYTF. The chain couples TRBV19 to TRBJ1-2; D perhaps matches TRBD1 (5 bases). The V end was cut by 0 bases, the J end by 4 bases, with 9 bases between. Germline lookup yields CDR1 LNHDA and CDR2 SQIVND (reference sequence). CDR3 length equals 14 residues.